This is a list of T cell receptor beta chains from one sample in a study of PD-1 blockade in mismatch repair-deficient tumors. TCRdb's table, derived via immunoSEQ multiplex PCR, lists solely in-frame clones and lacks some. The table includes around 51,000 clones, about 84% detected once. Sequencing used peripheral blood, obtained roughly 19 weeks after starting pembrolizumab. The receptors were sampled from an adult with mismatch repair-deficient cancer. The CDR3 runs from the conserved cysteine through the conserved F or W. D genes are given only for firm matches. The size of a clone is reported for some rows only, either as once, few or many, or as a class for expanded clones.

clone size	V gene	J gene	D gene	CDR3 protein	CDR3 DNA
.	TRBV6-5	TRBJ1-4	TRBD1	CASSYTGQRNEKLFF	TGTGCCAGCAGTTACACGGGACAGCGGAATGAAAAACTGTTTTTT
.	TRBV5-4	TRBJ1-4	TRBD1	CASSLQGQGPEKLFF	TGTGCCAGCAGCTTGCAGGGACAGGGACCAGAAAAACTGTTTTTT
.	TRBV5-1	TRBJ2-5	.	CASSLEQGWETQYF	TGCGCCAGCAGCTTGGAACAGGGTTGGGAGACCCAGTACTTC
.	TRBV5-3	TRBJ2-3	TRBD2	CARSGLVPTDTQYF	TGTGCCAGAAGCGGACTAGTCCCCACAGATACGCAGTATTTT
.	TRBV5-4	TRBJ2-1	.	CASSLAGLGLASVNEQFF	TGTGCCAGTAGCTTGGCCGGACTGGGGCTAGCGTCAGTCAATGAGCAGTTCTTC
.	TRBV28	TRBJ1-2	.	CASSTWTEDNYGYTF	TGTGCCAGCAGCACTTGGACAGAAGATAACTATGGCTACACCTTC
.	TRBV5-1	TRBJ2-7	TRBD2	CASSFTSGPPSYEQYF	TGCGCCAGCAGCTTTACTAGCGGGCCCCCCTCCTACGAGCAGTACTTC
.	TRBV2	TRBJ1-3	.	CANSDSSGNTIYF	TGTGCCAACTCGGACAGCTCTGGAAACACCATATATTTT
few	TRBV6-1	TRBJ1-2	.	CASRRRGLTYGYTF	TGTGCCAGCAGACGCCGGGGTCTCACCTATGGCTACACCTTC
.	TRBV14	TRBJ2-4	.	CASSPNDGGIQYF	TGTGCCAGCAGCCCAAACGACGGTGGCATTCAGTACTTC
.	TRBV5-1	TRBJ2-3	TRBD2	CASSSGTSGTIYPTDTQYF	TGCGCCAGCAGCTCCGGGACTAGCGGGACCATTTACCCCACAGATACGCAGTATTTT
few	TRBV2	TRBJ1-1	.	CASSEDPGAGEAFF	TGTGCCAGCAGTGAAGACCCAGGGGCGGGTGAAGCTTTCTTT
.	TRBV6-1	TRBJ2-7	.	CASRSVWSDEQYF	TGTGCCAGCAGGAGCGTTTGGTCCGACGAGCAGTACTTC
.	TRBV5-4	TRBJ2-2	TRBD2	CASSLGLAGVAGELFF	TGTGCCAGCAGCTTAGGACTAGCGGGAGTGGCCGGGGAGCTGTTTTTT